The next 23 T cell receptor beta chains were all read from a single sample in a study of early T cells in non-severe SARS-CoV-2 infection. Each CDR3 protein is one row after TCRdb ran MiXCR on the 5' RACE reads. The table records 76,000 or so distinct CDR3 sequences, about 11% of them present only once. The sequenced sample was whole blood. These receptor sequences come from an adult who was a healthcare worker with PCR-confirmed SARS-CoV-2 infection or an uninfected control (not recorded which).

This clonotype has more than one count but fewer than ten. DNA of the CDR3: TGTGCCAGCAGTGATGGACTAGCGGTAGGAGATACGCAGTATTTT. Amino acid sequence: CASSDGLAVGDTQYF. The V and J genes are TRBV2 and TRBJ2-3; TRBD2 aligns across 10 bases. CDR1 and CDR2 from the germline V gene are SNHLY and FYNNEI. CDR3 length: 15 residues. V was pared by 3 bases and J by 5 bases, with 5 bases of the junction left unmatched.

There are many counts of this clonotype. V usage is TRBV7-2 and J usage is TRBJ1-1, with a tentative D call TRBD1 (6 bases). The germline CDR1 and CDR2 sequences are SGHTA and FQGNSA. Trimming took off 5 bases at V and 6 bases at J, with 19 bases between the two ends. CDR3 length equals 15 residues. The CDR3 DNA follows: TGTGCCAGCAGCCGCCGACCCACAGGGTACTCTGAAGCTTTCTTT. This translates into CASSRRPTGYSEAFF.

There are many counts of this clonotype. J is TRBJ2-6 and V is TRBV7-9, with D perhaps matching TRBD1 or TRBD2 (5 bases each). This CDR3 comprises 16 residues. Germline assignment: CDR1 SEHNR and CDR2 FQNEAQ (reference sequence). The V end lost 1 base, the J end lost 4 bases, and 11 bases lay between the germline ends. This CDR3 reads CASSLGGGTGANVLTF. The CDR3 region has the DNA TGTGCCAGCAGCTTAGGTGGGGGAACAGGGGCCAACGTCCTGACTTTC.

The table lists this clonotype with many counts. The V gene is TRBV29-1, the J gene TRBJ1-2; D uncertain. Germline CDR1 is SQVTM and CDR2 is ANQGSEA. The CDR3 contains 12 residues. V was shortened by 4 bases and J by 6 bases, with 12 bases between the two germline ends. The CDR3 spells CSVGTQIDGYTF. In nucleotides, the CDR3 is TGCAGCGTTGGTACCCAGATCGATGGCTACACCTTC.

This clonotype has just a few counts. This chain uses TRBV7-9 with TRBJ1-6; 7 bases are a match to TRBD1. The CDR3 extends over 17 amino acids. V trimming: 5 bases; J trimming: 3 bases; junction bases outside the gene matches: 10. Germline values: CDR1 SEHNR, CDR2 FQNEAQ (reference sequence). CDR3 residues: CASSADRDRDYNSPLHF. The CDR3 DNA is TGTGCCAGCAGCGCTGACAGGGATCGTGACTATAATTCACCCCTCCACTTT. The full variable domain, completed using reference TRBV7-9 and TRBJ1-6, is DTGVSQNPRHKITKRGQNVTFRCDPISEHNRLYWYRQTLGQGPEFLTYFQNEAQLEKSRLLSDRFSAERPKGSFSTLEIQRTEQGDSAMYLCASSADRDRDYNSPLHFGNGTRLTVT.

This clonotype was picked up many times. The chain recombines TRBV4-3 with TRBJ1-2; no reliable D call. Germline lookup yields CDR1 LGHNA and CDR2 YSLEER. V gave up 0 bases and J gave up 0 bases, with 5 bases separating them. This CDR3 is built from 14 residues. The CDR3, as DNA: TGCGCCAGCAGCCAAGATCGAGCTAACTATGGCTACACCTTC. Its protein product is CASSQDRANYGYTF.

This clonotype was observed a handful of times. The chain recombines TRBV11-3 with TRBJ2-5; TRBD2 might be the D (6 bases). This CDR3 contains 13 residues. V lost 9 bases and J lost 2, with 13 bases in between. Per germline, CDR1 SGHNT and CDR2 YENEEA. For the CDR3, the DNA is TGTGCCAGTGCATCGGGGGTTCAAGAGACCCAGTACTTC. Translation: CASASGVQETQYF.

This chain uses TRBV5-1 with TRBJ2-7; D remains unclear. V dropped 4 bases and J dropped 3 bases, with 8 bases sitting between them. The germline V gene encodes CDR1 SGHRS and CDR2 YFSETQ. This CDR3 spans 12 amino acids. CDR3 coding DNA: TGCGCCAGCAGCCTCGCGGACTACGAGCAGTACTTC. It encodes CASSLADYEQYF.

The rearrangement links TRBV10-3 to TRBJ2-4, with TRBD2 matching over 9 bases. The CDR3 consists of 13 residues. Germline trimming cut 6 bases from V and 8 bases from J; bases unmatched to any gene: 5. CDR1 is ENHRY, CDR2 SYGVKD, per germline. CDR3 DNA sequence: TGTGCCATCAGCAGGACTAGCGATGACATTCAGTACTTC. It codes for CAISRTSDDIQYF.

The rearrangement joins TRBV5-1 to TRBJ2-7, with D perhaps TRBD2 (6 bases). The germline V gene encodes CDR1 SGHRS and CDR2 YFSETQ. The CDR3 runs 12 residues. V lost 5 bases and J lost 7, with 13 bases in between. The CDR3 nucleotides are TGCGCCAGCAGATTTGGGGCGGGGGAGCAGTACTTC. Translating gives CASRFGAGEQYF.

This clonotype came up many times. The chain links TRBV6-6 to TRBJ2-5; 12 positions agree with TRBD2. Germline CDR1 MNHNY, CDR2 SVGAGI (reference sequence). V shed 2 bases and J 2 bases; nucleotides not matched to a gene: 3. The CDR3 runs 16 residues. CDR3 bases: TGTGCCAGCAGTTACCGGACTAGCGGGGCGCAAGAGACCCAGTACTTC. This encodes CASSYRTSGAQETQYF.

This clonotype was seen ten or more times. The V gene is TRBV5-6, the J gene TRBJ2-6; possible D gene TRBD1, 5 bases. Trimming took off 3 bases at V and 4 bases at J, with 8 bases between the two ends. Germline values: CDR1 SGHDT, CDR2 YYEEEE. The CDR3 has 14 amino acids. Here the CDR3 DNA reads TGTGCCAGCAGCTCAGGGTACGGGGCCAACGTCCTGACTTTC. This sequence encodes CASSSGYGANVLTF.

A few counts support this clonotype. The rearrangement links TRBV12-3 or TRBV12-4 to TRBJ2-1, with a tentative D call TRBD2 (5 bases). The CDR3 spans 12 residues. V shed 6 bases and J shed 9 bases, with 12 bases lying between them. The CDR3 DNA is TGTGCCAGCAGGAGGGAGAGTGGTGAGCAGTTCTTC. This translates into CASRRESGEQFF.

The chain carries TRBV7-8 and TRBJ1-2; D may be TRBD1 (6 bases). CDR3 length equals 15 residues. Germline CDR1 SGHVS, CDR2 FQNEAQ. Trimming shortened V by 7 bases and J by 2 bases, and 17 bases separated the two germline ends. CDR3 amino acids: CASTPDGGENYGYTF. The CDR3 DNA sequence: TGTGCCAGCACCCCCGACGGGGGCGAGAACTATGGCTACACCTTC.

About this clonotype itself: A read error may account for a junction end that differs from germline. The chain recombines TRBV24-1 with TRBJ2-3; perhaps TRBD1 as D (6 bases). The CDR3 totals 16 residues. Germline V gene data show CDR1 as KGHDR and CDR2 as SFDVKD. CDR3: CVTSDPQGRLGDTQYF. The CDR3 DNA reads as TGTGTCACCAGTGATCCGCAGGGGCGACTGGGAGATACGCAGTATTTT.

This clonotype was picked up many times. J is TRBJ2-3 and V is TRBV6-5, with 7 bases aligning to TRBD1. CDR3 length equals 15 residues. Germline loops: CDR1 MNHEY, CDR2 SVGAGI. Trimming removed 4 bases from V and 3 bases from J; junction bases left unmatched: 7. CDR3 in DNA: TGTGCCAGCAGTTCAGACAGGGACGGGACAGATACGCAGTATTTT. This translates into CASSSDRDGTDTQYF.

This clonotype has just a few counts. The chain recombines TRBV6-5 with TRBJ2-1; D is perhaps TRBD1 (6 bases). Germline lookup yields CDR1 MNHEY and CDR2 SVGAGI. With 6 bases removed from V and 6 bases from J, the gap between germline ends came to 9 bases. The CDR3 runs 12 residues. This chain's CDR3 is CASRTGSNEQFF. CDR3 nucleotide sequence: TGTGCCAGCAGAACAGGGTCCAATGAGCAGTTCTTC.

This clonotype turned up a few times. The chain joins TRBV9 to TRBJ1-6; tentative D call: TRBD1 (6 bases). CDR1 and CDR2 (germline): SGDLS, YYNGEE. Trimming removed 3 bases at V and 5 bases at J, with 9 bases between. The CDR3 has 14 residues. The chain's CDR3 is CASSARTDNSPLHF. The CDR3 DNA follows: TGTGCCAGCAGCGCCAGGACAGATAATTCACCCCTCCACTTT.

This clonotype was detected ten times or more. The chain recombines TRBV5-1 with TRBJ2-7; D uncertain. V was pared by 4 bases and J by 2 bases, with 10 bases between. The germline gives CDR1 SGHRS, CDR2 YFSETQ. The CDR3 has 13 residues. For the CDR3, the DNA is TGCGCCAGCAGCGATGGACGGACCTACGAGCAGTACTTC. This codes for CASSDGRTYEQYF.

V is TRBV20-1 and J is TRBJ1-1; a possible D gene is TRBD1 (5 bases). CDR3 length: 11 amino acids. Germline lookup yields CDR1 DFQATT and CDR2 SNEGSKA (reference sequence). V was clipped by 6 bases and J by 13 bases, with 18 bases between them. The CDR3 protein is CSAPGPGKDFF. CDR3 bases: TGCAGTGCCCCGGGACCCGGGAAGGATTTCTTT.

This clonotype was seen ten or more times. The CDR3 DNA follows: TGTGCCAGCCGCGACCGGGGGAACGTCCTGGGAGAGCAGTTCTTC. It is translated as CASRDRGNVLGEQFF. This chain connects TRBV6-5 to TRBJ2-1, with D perhaps TRBD2 (6 bases). The V gene lost 8 bases and the J gene lost 10 bases, with 24 bases spanning the gap. Germline assignment: CDR1 MNHEY and CDR2 SVGAGI. The CDR3 loop spans 15 amino acids.

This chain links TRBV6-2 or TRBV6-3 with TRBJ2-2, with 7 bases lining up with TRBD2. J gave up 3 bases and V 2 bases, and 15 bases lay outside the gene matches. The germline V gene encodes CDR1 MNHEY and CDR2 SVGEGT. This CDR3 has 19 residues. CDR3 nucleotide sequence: TGTGCCAGCAGTTACCCTAATATACTAGCGCCCGTGGACACCGGGGAGCTGTTTTTT. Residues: CASSYPNILAPVDTGELFF.

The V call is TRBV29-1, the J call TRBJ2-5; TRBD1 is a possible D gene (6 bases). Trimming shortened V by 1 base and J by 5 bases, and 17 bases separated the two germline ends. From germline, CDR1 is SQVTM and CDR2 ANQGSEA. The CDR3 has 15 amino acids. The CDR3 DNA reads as TGCAGCGTTGAAGTCCCCAGGGGCGCCTATGAGACCCAGTACTTC. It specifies CSVEVPRGAYETQYF.